A selection of T cell receptor beta chains follows, all from one sample in a study of early T cells in non-severe SARS-CoV-2 infection. TCRdb recomputed calls from the 5' RACE reads with MiXCR, one row per CDR3 protein. The table shows some 80,000 distinct CDR3 sequences, with around 9.3% occurring only once. The sample consisted of whole blood, taken at baseline. The receptors come from an adult who was a healthcare worker with PCR-confirmed SARS-CoV-2 infection or an uninfected control (not recorded which). Each CDR3 is given without its conserved first and last residue. For some rows the clone size is stated as once, few or many, or as a class when expanded; others skip it.

j_call v_call clone_size cdr3_aa
TRBJ1-1 TRBV28 many ASLSGNTEAF
TRBJ2-1 TRBV7-3 few ASSLLLAGAEQF
TRBJ2-1 TRBV20-1 . SAPRGVWNEQF
TRBJ1-2 TRBV5-4 . ASSLTGVLNYGYT
TRBJ2-6 TRBV28 . ASRMGSGANVLT
TRBJ2-5 TRBV11-2 . ASSSLGQGSY
TRBJ2-1 TRBV19 few ASSRTSGRMGEQF
TRBJ2-1 TRBV7-9 . ASSLEPGLGPNEQF
TRBJ2-6 TRBV5-1 many ASSLAGGSSGANVLT
TRBJ1-6 TRBV12-2 . ASRPQGLPLH
TRBJ2-3 TRBV15 few ATRPRLAGGGRTDTQY
TRBJ2-2 TRBV30 few AWSRGGTSGELF
TRBJ2-5 TRBV28 . ASSLYASYQETQY
TRBJ2-1 TRBV3-1 few ASSQRDAANEQF
TRBJ2-5 TRBV12-3/TRBV12-4 few ASTLVEGMGREETQY
TRBJ2-1 TRBV2 medium-sized ASRGAGELNEQF
TRBJ2-5 TRBV4-1 . ASSQGFIGARHAFQETQY
TRBJ2-7 TRBV25-1 many ASSDRGDYEQY
TRBJ1-6 TRBV7-8 . ASSRRRGIGSPLY
TRBJ1-5 TRBV16 few ASSQSRGNQPQH
TRBJ2-3 TRBV28 . ASSTGLVADTQY
TRBJ1-5 TRBV6-5 few ASSDARDSNQPQH
TRBJ2-1 TRBV10-3 . AISKRSGDTYNEQF
TRBJ2-3 TRBV7-2 . ASSSWTSGRNTQY
TRBJ2-1 TRBV19 many ASSMDRSSYNEQF
TRBJ2-7 TRBV30 once AWGQGTYEQY
TRBJ2-3 TRBV10-3 . AISQGASTDTQY
TRBJ2-3 TRBV7-9 . ASSRGLAGGGGVQY
TRBJ2-3 TRBV7-8 medium-sized ASSLLTSGTDTQY
TRBJ2-3 TRBV5-1 . ASSSDTDTQY
TRBJ1-1 TRBV7-2 many ASSLGGSQRTF
TRBJ2-3 TRBV24-1 many ATSDWTSGVRNTQY
TRBJ2-1 TRBV28 . ASSGRGTIGQWQF
TRBJ1-1 TRBV20-1 . SASYDTEAF
TRBJ2-2 TRBV28 few ASSAGPNTGELF
TRBJ1-1 TRBV6-2/TRBV6-3 . ASSPGQYTEAF
TRBJ2-5 TRBV6-6 many ASSRGVAETQY
TRBJ2-2 TRBV6-6 . ASSYDLKGSNTGELF
TRBJ1-5 TRBV18 . ASSPFQGNQPQH
TRBJ2-1 TRBV5-1 . ASSSGNRRGYEQF
TRBJ2-1 TRBV11-2 . ASSLDWGTGNEQF
TRBJ2-5 TRBV10-1 few ASRETTPIETQY
TRBJ2-5 TRBV28 many ASSLTREGDQETQY
TRBJ1-3 TRBV27 . ASSLSQGLGNTIY
TRBJ2-5 TRBV19 few ASSLTREETQY
TRBJ2-2 TRBV7-9 few ASSKGVPGELF
TRBJ2-7 TRBV19 few ASSMLNPGTDEQY